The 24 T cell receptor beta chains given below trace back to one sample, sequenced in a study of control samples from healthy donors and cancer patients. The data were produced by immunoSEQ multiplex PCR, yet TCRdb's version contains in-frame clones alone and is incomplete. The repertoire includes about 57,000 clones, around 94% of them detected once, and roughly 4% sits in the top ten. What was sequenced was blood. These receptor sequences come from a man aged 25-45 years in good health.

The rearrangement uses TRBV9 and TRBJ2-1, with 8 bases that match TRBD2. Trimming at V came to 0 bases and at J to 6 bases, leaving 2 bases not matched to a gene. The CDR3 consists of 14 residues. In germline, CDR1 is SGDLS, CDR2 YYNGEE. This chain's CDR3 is CASSVAGGINEQFF. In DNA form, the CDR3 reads TGTGCCAGCAGCGTAGCGGGGGGGATCAATGAGCAGTTCTTC.

This CDR3 reads CASSPTSAHKGAQHF. CDR3 nucleotide sequence: TGTGCCAGCTCACCAACGTCGGCTCACAAAGGGGCCCAGCATTTT. The rearrangement joins TRBV18 to TRBJ1-5; tentative D call: TRBD1 (5 bases). Per the germline V gene, CDR1 is KGHSH and CDR2 is LQKENI. V lost 2 bases, J lost 11 bases, and 19 bases lay in between. This CDR3 has 15 amino acids.

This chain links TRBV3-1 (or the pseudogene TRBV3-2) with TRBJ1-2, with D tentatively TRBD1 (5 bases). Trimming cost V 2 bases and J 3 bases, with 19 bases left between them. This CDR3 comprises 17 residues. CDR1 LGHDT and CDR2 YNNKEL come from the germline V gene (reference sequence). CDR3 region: CASSQLGGQGAYYGYTF. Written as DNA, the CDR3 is TGTGCCAGCAGCCAACTTGGGGGTCAGGGCGCTTACTATGGCTACACCTTC.

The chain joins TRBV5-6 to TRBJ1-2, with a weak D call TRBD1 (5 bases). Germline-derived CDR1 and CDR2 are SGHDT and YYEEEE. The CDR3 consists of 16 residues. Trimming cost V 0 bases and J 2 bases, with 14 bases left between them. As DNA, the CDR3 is TGTGCCAGCAGCTTGGGACAGCTCAGACAGAACTATGGCTACACCTTC. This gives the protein CASSLGQLRQNYGYTF.

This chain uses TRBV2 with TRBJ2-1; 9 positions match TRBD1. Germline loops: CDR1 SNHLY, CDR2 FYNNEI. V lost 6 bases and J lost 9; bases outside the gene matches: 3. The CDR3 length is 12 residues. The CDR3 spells CASRGQGGEQFF. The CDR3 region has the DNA TGTGCCAGCAGGGGACAGGGTGGTGAGCAGTTCTTC. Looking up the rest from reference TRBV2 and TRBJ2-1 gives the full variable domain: EPEVTQTPSHQVTQMGQEVILRCVPISNHLYFYWYRQILGQKVEFLVSFYNNEISEKSEIFDDQFSVERPDGSNFTLKIRSTKLEDSAMYFCASRGQGGEQFFGPGTRLTVL.

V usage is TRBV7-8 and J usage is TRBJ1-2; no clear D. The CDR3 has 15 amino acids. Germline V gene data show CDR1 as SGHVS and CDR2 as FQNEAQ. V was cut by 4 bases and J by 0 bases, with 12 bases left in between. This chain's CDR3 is CASSYNRRANYGYTF. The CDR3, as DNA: TGTGCCAGCAGCTACAATCGGAGAGCTAACTATGGCTACACCTTC.

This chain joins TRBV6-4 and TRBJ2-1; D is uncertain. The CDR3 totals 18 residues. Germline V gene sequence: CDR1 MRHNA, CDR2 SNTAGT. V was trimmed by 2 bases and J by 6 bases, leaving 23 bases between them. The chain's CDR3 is CASSDTHLAAYGLNEQFF. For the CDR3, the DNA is TGTGCCAGCAGTGACACTCATCTGGCGGCCTACGGTCTCAATGAGCAGTTCTTC.

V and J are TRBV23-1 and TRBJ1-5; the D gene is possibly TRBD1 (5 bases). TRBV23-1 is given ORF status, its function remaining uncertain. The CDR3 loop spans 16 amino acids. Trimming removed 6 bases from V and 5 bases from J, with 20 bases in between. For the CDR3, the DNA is TGCGCCAGCAGCCCAGATAACCAGGGAACGGATCAGCCCCAGCATTTT. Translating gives CASSPDNQGTDQPQHF.

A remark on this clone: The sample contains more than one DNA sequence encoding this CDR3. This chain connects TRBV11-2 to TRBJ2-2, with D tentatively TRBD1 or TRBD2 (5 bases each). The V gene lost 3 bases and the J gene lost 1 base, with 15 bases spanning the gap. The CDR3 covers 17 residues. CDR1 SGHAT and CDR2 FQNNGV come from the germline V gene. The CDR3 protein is CASSFFIRERNTGELFF. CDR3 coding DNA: TGTGCCAGCAGCTTCTTTATCAGGGAGAGGAACACCGGGGAGCTGTTTTTT.

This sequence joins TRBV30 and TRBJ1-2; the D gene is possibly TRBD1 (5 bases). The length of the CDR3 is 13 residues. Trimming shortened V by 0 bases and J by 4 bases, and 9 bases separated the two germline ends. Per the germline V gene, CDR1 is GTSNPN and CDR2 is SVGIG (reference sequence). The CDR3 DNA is TGTGCCTGGAGTGTACGGGGCGTCTATGGCTACACCTTC. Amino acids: CAWSVRGVYGYTF.

Written as DNA, the CDR3 is TGCGCCAGCAGCCAAGATACCCCCCCGACAGGGTTGAACACTGAAGCTTTCTTT. This encodes CASSQDTPPTGLNTEAFF. This chain uses TRBV4-3 with TRBJ1-1; 7 positions match TRBD1. The CDR3 spans 18 residues. Germline CDR1 LGHNA, CDR2 YSLEER. V dropped 0 bases and J dropped 0; count of bases not matched to a gene: 10.

This chain's CDR3 is CASSTGTGGTEAFF. CDR3 nucleotide sequence: TGTGCCAGTAGCACCGGGACAGGGGGCACTGAAGCTTTCTTT. The rearrangement joins TRBV19 to TRBJ1-1; 11 bases are a match to TRBD1. This CDR3 region has 14 residues. CDR1 is LNHDA, CDR2 SQIVND, per germline (reference sequence). Trimming at V came to 6 bases and at J to 4 bases, leaving 4 bases not matched to a gene.

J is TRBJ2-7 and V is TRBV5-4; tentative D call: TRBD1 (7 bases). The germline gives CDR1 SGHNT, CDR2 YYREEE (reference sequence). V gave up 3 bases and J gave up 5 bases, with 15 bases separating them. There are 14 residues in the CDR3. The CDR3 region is CASSSRQGLHEQYF. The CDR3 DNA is TGTGCCAGCAGCTCCCGACAGGGACTCCACGAGCAGTACTTC.

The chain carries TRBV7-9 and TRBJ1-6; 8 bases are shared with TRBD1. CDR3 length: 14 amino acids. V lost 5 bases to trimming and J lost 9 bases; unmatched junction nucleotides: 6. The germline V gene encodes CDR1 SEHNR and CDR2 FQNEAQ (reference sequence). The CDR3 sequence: CASSLGQGVSPLHF. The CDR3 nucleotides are TGTGCCAGCAGCCTAGGACAGGGAGTTTCACCCCTCCACTTT.

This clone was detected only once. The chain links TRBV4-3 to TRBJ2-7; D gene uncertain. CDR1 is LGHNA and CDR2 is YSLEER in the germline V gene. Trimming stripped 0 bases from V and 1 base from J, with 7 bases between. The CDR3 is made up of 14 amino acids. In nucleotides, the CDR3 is TGCGCCAGCAGCCAAGATAAACAGTCCTACGAGCAGTACTTC. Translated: CASSQDKQSYEQYF.

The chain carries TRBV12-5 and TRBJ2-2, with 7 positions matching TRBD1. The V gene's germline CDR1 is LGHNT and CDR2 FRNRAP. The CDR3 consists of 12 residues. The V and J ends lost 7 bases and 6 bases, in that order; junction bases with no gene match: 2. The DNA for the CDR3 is TGTGCTAGTGTTGGGACAGCCGGGGAGCTGTTTTTT. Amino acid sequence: CASVGTAGELFF.

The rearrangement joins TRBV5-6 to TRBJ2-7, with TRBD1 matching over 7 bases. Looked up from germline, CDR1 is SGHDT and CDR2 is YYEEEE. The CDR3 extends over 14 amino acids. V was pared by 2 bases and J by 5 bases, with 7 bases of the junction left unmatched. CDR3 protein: CASSLGQVQDEQYF. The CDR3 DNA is TGTGCCAGCAGCTTAGGACAGGTACAGGACGAGCAGTACTTC.

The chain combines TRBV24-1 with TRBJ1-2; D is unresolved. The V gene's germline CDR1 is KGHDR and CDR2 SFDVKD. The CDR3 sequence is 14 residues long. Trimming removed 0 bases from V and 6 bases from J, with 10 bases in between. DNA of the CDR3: TGTGCCACCAGTGATTTGTCTAACCCTGATGGCTACACCTTC. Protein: CATSDLSNPDGYTF.

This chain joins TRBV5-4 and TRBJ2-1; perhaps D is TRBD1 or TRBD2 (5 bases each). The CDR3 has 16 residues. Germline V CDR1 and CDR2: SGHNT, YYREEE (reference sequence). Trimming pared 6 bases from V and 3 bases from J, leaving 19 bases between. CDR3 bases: TGTGCCAGCACCTCTGGGGGAATAGGGGACTACAATGAGCAGTTCTTC. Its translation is CASTSGGIGDYNEQFF.

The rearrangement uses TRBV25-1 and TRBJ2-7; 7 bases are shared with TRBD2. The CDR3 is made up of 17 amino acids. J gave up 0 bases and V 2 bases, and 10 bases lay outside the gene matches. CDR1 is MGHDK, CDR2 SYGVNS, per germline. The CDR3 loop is CASSERGDLYSSYEQYF. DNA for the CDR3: TGTGCCAGCAGTGAACGGGGGGATCTTTACAGCTCCTACGAGCAGTACTTC.

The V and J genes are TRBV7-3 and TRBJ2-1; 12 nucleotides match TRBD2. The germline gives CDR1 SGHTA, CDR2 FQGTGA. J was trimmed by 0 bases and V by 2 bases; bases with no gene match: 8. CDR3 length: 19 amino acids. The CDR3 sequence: CASSLGTSGLPSSYNEQFF. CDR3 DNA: TGTGCCAGCAGCTTAGGGACTAGCGGGCTACCGAGCTCCTACAATGAGCAGTTCTTC.

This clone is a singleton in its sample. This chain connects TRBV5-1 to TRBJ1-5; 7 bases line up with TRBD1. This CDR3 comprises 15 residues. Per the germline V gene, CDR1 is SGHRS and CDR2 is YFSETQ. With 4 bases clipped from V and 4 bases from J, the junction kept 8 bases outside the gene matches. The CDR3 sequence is CASSDGDSPNQPQHF. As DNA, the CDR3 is TGCGCCAGCAGCGATGGGGACAGCCCGAATCAGCCCCAGCATTTT.

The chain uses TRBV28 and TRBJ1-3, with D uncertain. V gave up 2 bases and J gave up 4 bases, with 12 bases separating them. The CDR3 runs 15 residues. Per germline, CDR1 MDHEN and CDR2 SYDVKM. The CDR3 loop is CASSLPRRAGNTIYF. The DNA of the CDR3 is TGTGCCAGCAGTTTACCCCGCCGGGCAGGAAACACCATATATTTT.

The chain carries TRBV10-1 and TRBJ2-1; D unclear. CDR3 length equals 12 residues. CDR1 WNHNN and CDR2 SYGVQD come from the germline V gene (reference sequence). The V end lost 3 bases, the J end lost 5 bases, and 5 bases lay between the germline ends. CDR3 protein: CASSEHNNEQFF. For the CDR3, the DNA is TGCGCCAGCAGTGAACACAACAATGAGCAGTTCTTC.